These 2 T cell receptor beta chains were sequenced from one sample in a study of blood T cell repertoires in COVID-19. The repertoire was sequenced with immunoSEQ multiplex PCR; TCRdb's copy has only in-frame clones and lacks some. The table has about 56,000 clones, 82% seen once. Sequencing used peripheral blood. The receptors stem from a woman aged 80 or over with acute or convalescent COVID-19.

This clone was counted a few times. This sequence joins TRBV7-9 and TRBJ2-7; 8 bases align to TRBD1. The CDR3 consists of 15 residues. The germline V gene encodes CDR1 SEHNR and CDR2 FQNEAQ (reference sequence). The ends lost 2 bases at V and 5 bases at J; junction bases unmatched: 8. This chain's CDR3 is CASSLSQGAWNEQYF. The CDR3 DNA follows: TGTGCCAGCAGCTTATCCCAGGGGGCATGGAACGAGCAGTACTTC. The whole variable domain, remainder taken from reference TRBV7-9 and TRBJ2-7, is DTGVSQNPRHKITKRGQNVTFRCDPISEHNRLYWYRQTLGQGPEFLTYFQNEAQLEKSRLLSDRFSAERPKGSFSTLEIQRTEQGDSAMYLCASSLSQGAWNEQYFGPGTRLTVT.

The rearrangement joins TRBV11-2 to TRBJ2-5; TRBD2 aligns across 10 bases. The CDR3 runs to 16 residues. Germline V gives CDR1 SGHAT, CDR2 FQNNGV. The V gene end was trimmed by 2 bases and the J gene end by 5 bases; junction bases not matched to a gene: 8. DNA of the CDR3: TGTGCCAGCAGCTTAATGGGACTAGCGTTAGGGGAGACCCAGTACTTC. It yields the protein CASSLMGLALGETQYF.